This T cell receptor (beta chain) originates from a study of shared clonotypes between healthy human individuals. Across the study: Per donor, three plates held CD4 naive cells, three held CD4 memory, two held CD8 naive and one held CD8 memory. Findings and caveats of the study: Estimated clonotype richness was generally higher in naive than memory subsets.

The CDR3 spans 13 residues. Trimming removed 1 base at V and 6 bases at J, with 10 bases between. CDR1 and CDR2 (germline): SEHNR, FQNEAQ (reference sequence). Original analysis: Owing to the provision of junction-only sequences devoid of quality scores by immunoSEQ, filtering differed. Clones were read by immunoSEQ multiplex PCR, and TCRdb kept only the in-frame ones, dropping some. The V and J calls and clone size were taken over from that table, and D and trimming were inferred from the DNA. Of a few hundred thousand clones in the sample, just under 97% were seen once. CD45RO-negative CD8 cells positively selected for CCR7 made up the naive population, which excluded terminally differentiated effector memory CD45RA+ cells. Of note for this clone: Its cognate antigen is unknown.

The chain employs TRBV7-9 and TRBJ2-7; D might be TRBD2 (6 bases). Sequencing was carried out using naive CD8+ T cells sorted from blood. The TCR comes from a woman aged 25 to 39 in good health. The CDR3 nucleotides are TGTGCCAGCAGCTTAGTGCGGGGTAGCGAGCAGTACTTC. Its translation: CASSLVRGSEQYF.